Listed below are T cell receptor beta chains from one sample, sequenced in a study of blood T cell repertoires in COVID-19. Assay used: immunoSEQ multiplex PCR; TCRdb lists only in-frame clones, some missing. The data contain about 100,000 clones, over 75% of them singletons. The sequenced sample was peripheral blood. The receptors stem from a man in his thirties or forties in a cohort sampled during active COVID-19. Both conserved end residues are part of each CDR3. The order of the fields is V gene, CDR3 protein.

V gene: TRBV9
CDR3 protein: CASSVGPSGGPLYNEQFF

V gene: TRBV19
CDR3 protein: CASRYRRQQNEKLFF

V gene: TRBV7-9
CDR3 protein: CASSLAFGTPYEQYF

V gene: TRBV6-2/TRBV6-3
CDR3 protein: CASSRDFKPSYEQYF

V gene: TRBV5-1
CDR3 protein: CASSGTSGSDTQYF

V gene: TRBV30
CDR3 protein: CAWSVWAGTNTEAFF

V gene: TRBV5-5
CDR3 protein: CASSFSGGDTGELFF

V gene: TRBV28
CDR3 protein: CASSPYRGDNEQFF

V gene: TRBV23-1
CDR3 protein: CASSPSRGPEGYTF

V gene: TRBV6-5
CDR3 protein: CASSLQGARTDTQYF

V gene: TRBV4-1
CDR3 protein: CASSQVGSYGGGYGYTF

V gene: TRBV2
CDR3 protein: CASSTTGNDRAVQETQYF

V gene: TRBV19
CDR3 protein: CASSTRQRIWPQHF

V gene: TRBV7-6
CDR3 protein: CASSPIGGAPHNSPLHF

V gene: TRBV6-2/TRBV6-3
CDR3 protein: CASSYRSTNYEQYF

V gene: TRBV5-6
CDR3 protein: CASSFGRSYEQYF

V gene: TRBV6-7
CDR3 protein: CASSPRSSGANVLTF

V gene: TRBV29-1
CDR3 protein: CSVVRQMNTEAFF

V gene: TRBV6-5
CDR3 protein: CASSTANYGYTF

V gene: TRBV5-4
CDR3 protein: CASSHGETQYF

V gene: TRBV9
CDR3 protein: CASSVGLAGGLFTDTQYF

V gene: TRBV7-3
CDR3 protein: CASSLTLADNEQFF

V gene: TRBV12-3/TRBV12-4
CDR3 protein: CASSLTVASLHF

V gene: TRBV4-1
CDR3 protein: CASSQDLTGELGDTQYF

V gene: TRBV3-1/TRBV3-2
CDR3 protein: CASSQDGGRAFNEQFF

V gene: TRBV28
CDR3 protein: CASSPTGGGTQYF

V gene: TRBV18
CDR3 protein: CASSPTGGYGYTF

V gene: TRBV24-1
CDR3 protein: CATSDPGQGGLTDTQYF

V gene: TRBV3-1/TRBV3-2
CDR3 protein: CASSQAWSSGGEHEQYF

V gene: TRBV11-2
CDR3 protein: CASSSIRTSYGYTF

V gene: TRBV5-6
CDR3 protein: CASRAWARGSPLHF

V gene: TRBV10-2
CDR3 protein: CASSDFESPGSYNEQFF

V gene: TRBV19
CDR3 protein: CASTRTDTSGNTIYF

V gene: TRBV3-1/TRBV3-2
CDR3 protein: CASSQNPGQWGEKLFF

V gene: TRBV7-2
CDR3 protein: CASSGLAGGGRDEQFF

V gene: TRBV7-8
CDR3 protein: CASSAYRVIAYTEAFF

V gene: TRBV2
CDR3 protein: CASRLRREGLGGYTF

V gene: TRBV7-2
CDR3 protein: CASSGNRRLNTEAFF

V gene: TRBV7-6
CDR3 protein: CASSSGTSGGLQETQYF

V gene: TRBV30
CDR3 protein: CAWMEGLNTEAFF

V gene: TRBV11-3
CDR3 protein: CASSRQGGSFNEQFF

V gene: TRBV5-1
CDR3 protein: CASSPGGSGGTDTQYF

V gene: TRBV29-1
CDR3 protein: CSVEDRGRSAGELFF

V gene: TRBV9
CDR3 protein: CASSVDTEINYGYTF

V gene: TRBV27
CDR3 protein: CASRRTSGDSYEQYF

V gene: TRBV6-2/TRBV6-3
CDR3 protein: CASSRDSSYNSPLHF

V gene: TRBV7-2
CDR3 protein: CASSPRTGAAKNIQYF

V gene: TRBV4-2
CDR3 protein: CASSQALSTDTQYF

V gene: TRBV4-1
CDR3 protein: CASSHPGQGKYEQYF

V gene: TRBV18
CDR3 protein: CASSVPAGGRDTQYF

V gene: TRBV27
CDR3 protein: CASGNRDSGTEAFF

V gene: TRBV5-1
CDR3 protein: CASSSRGLTGELFF

V gene: TRBV30
CDR3 protein: CAWNTGSSYNSPLHF

V gene: TRBV24-1
CDR3 protein: CATSDISGGELFF

V gene: TRBV3-1/TRBV3-2
CDR3 protein: CASSQEPGQGFNGYTF